The rows below give T cell receptor beta chains drawn from one sample of a study of shared T cell receptors in the human thymus. Assay: immunoSEQ multiplex PCR; the TCRdb copy retains only in-frame clones and omits some. Here the sample spans hundreds of thousands of clones, around 87% being singletons. These same data were also listed under a study on human thymus T cells.

The sample was thymocytes. Receptor source: a boy under two years old with a congenital heart defect. CDR3s include the opening cysteine and the closing phenylalanine or tryptophan. A D gene is named only where the DNA matches it firmly. Expanded clones are given a class, and other clones once, few, many or no size at all.

D: -; size: -; J: TRBJ2-7; V: TRBV27; length: 14; DNA: TGTGCCAGCACGTCCGGCGGGACTCCCTACGAGCAGTACTTC; CDR3: CASTSGGTPYEQYF
D: -; size: -; J: TRBJ2-3; V: TRBV7-8; length: 14; DNA: TGTGCCAGCAGCTTAGTTCTTTACACAGATACGCAGTATTTT; CDR3: CASSLVLYTDTQYF
D: TRBD2; size: -; J: TRBJ2-3; V: TRBV30; length: 14; DNA: TGTGCCTGGAGCGCTAGCGGGAACACAGATACGCAGTATTTT; CDR3: CAWSASGNTDTQYF
D: -; size: once; J: TRBJ2-1; V: TRBV6-6; length: 15; DNA: TGTGCCAGCAGTTACAACCAATTAGTCCGCAATGAGCAGTTCTTC; CDR3: CASSYNQLVRNEQFF
D: TRBD1; size: -; J: TRBJ1-1; V: TRBV5-8; length: 20; DNA: TGTGCCAGCAGCTTGAACGGGACAGGGATGATAATCCTCATGAACACTGAAGCTTTCTTT; CDR3: CASSLNGTGMIILMNTEAFF
D: TRBD2; size: -; J: TRBJ2-1; V: TRBV4-3; length: 16; DNA: TGCGCCAGCAGCCAAAAACTAGCGGGAGGGCCCCATGAGCAGTTCTTC; CDR3: CASSQKLAGGPHEQFF
D: -; size: -; J: TRBJ2-7; V: TRBV29-1; length: 14; DNA: TGCAGCGTGCTGGACAGAGAAGGCTCCTACGAGCAGTACTTC; CDR3: CSVLDREGSYEQYF
D: TRBD2; size: -; J: TRBJ2-7; V: TRBV5-6; length: 15; DNA: TGTGCCAGCAGCCGGGTGGGAGCGGGAGCCTACGAGCAGTACTTC; CDR3: CASSRVGAGAYEQYF
D: -; size: -; J: TRBJ2-1; V: TRBV29-1; length: 15; DNA: TGCAGCGGGGGGCACCGGCGGGCCCTTAACAATGAGCAGTTCTTC; CDR3: CSGGHRRALNNEQFF
D: -; size: -; J: TRBJ2-7; V: TRBV20-1; length: 11; DNA: TGCAGTGCTAGAGATGGAGACGAGCAGTACTTC; CDR3: CSARDGDEQYF
D: TRBD2; size: -; J: TRBJ2-5; V: TRBV10-2; length: 16; DNA: TGCGCCAGCAGTAGTCGGGCTAGCGGGACTAGAGAGACCCAGTACTTC; CDR3: CASSSRASGTRETQYF
D: TRBD1; size: -; J: TRBJ1-4; V: TRBV9; length: 14; DNA: TGTGCCAGCAGCACCGGGACAGCAAATGAAAAACTGTTTTTT; CDR3: CASSTGTANEKLFF
D: TRBD2; size: -; J: TRBJ2-7; V: TRBV11-2; length: 17; DNA: TGTGCCAGCAGCTTAGTCTGGCTAGCGGGACGAACCTACGAGCAGTACTTC; CDR3: CASSLVWLAGRTYEQYF
D: -; size: -; J: TRBJ2-7; V: TRBV27; length: 16; DNA: TGTGCCAGCAGTTTATCCTTCCGGGAGATAGCCTACGAGCAGTACTTC; CDR3: CASSLSFREIAYEQYF
D: -; size: -; J: TRBJ2-3; V: TRBV28; length: 17; DNA: TGTGCCAGCAGTTTATTTGGGAGTGTAGGATCACGGGATACGCAGTATTTT; CDR3: CASSLFGSVGSRDTQYF
D: TRBD2; size: -; J: TRBJ2-2; V: TRBV29-1; length: 15; DNA: TGCAGCGTGGGGCGGGAGGGGATAAACACCGGGGAGCTGTTTTTT; CDR3: CSVGREGINTGELFF
D: TRBD2; size: -; J: TRBJ2-1; V: TRBV27; length: 15; DNA: TGTGCCAGCAGTTTGAGACTAGCGGGAGAGAATGAGCAGTTCTTC; CDR3: CASSLRLAGENEQFF
D: TRBD2; size: -; J: TRBJ2-7; V: TRBV19; length: 13; DNA: TGTGCCAGTGCCCCCGGGACTACGTACGAGCAGTACTTC; CDR3: CASAPGTTYEQYF
D: -; size: -; J: TRBJ2-5; V: TRBV6-5; length: 14; DNA: TGTGCCAGCAGTTACGGGGCAGGGCACGAGACCCAGTACTTC; CDR3: CASSYGAGHETQYF
D: TRBD1; size: few; J: TRBJ1-3; V: TRBV4-1; length: 16; DNA: TGCGCCAGCAGCCAAGTGGAGGGGGCAGGAGGAAACACCATATATTTT; CDR3: CASSQVEGAGGNTIYF
D: -; size: -; J: TRBJ2-1; V: TRBV19; length: 15; DNA: TGTGCCAGTAGCATGTTTCGACTTGTTTTCAATGAGCAGTTCTTC; CDR3: CASSMFRLVFNEQFF
D: TRBD2; size: -; J: TRBJ2-1; V: TRBV18; length: 16; DNA: TGTGCCAGCTCACCTAGGGGACTAGCGCGCTACAATGAGCAGTTCTTC; CDR3: CASSPRGLARYNEQFF
D: TRBD2; size: -; J: TRBJ2-1; V: TRBV5-6; length: 15; DNA: TGTGCCAGCAGCTTATATGGACTAGCGTTCAATGAGCAGTTCTTC; CDR3: CASSLYGLAFNEQFF
D: TRBD2; size: -; J: TRBJ2-5; V: TRBV5-1; length: 14; DNA: TGCGCCAGCAGCTCCACTAGCGGCCAAGAGACCCAGTACTTC; CDR3: CASSSTSGQETQYF
D: -; size: few; J: TRBJ1-1; V: TRBV5-5; length: 14; DNA: TGTGCCAGCAGCAGAATAGGGGAGAACACTGAAGCTTTCTTT; CDR3: CASSRIGENTEAFF
D: TRBD2; size: few; J: TRBJ2-7; V: TRBV4-1; length: 16; DNA: TGCGCCAGCAGCCAAGATGAGACTAGCGGGAGGCTCGAGCAGTACTTC; CDR3: CASSQDETSGRLEQYF
D: TRBD2; size: -; J: TRBJ2-1; V: TRBV14; length: 16; DNA: TGTGCCAGCTCCAGCGGGAGGGCCACCTCCTACAATGAGCAGTTCTTC; CDR3: CASSSGRATSYNEQFF
D: -; size: -; J: TRBJ2-2; V: TRBV4-1; length: 15; DNA: TGCGCCAGCAGCCGGGTGACAAAAAGGACCGGGGAGCTGTTTTTT; CDR3: CASSRVTKRTGELFF
D: TRBD1; size: -; J: TRBJ1-4; V: TRBV11-2; length: 18; DNA: TGTGCCAGCAGCTTGGACCGGGACAGGGGTTCCCTCGGGGAAAAACTGTTTTTT; CDR3: CASSLDRDRGSLGEKLFF
D: -; size: -; J: TRBJ1-5; V: TRBV28; length: 18; DNA: TGTGCCAGCAGGTTAGTTCGCGACGGGGGTCATAGCAATCAGCCCCAGCATTTT; CDR3: CASRLVRDGGHSNQPQHF
D: -; size: -; J: TRBJ1-5; V: TRBV6-5; length: 15; DNA: TGTGCCAGCAGTCCTCGAACAGGGAGCAATCAGCCCCAGCATTTT; CDR3: CASSPRTGSNQPQHF
D: TRBD1; size: -; J: TRBJ2-2; V: TRBV5-1; length: 14; DNA: TGCGCCAGCAGCTTGCAGGGGGCGACCGGGGAGCTGTTTTTT; CDR3: CASSLQGATGELFF
D: TRBD2; size: -; J: TRBJ2-7; V: TRBV14; length: 18; DNA: TGTGCCAGCAGCCAAGATACCCTCGGGGGGGCCCCCTGGTACGAGCAGTACTTC; CDR3: CASSQDTLGGAPWYEQYF
D: -; size: few; J: TRBJ1-2; V: TRBV5-1; length: 15; DNA: TGCGCCAGCAGCCCCCGACAGCGCGCTAACTATGGCTACACCTTC; CDR3: CASSPRQRANYGYTF
D: TRBD1; size: -; J: TRBJ1-2; V: TRBV7-9; length: 13; DNA: TGTGCCAGCAGAAAGCGGGACAGGGCCGGCTACACCTTC; CDR3: CASRKRDRAGYTF
D: TRBD2; size: -; J: TRBJ2-2; V: TRBV5-1; length: 17; DNA: TGCGCCAGCAGCTTGTTAGCGGGCAGAACGAACACCGGGGAGCTGTTTTTT; CDR3: CASSLLAGRTNTGELFF
D: TRBD2; size: -; J: TRBJ2-1; V: TRBV9; length: 16; DNA: TGTGCCAGCAGGGGCTCACCGGGAGGGACCTACAATGAGCAGTTCTTC; CDR3: CASRGSPGGTYNEQFF
D: -; size: once; J: TRBJ2-2; V: TRBV30; length: 14; DNA: TGTGCCTGGAGGCCGGGGGATAACACCGGGGAGCTGTTTTTT; CDR3: CAWRPGDNTGELFF
D: -; size: -; J: TRBJ2-1; V: TRBV4-1; length: 16; DNA: TGCGCCAGCAGCCAGAGCGGAGCTAGTCCCTACAATGAGCAGTTCTTC; CDR3: CASSQSGASPYNEQFF
D: -; size: -; J: TRBJ2-7; V: TRBV28; length: 14; DNA: TGTGCCAGCAGCCCAAGCGGAGAATTCTACGAGCAGTACTTC; CDR3: CASSPSGEFYEQYF
D: TRBD1; size: -; J: TRBJ2-7; V: TRBV15; length: 17; DNA: TGTGCCACCAGCAGAGCACGACAGGGATTAAGCTCCTACGAGCAGTACTTC; CDR3: CATSRARQGLSSYEQYF
D: TRBD1; size: -; J: TRBJ1-3; V: TRBV18; length: 20; DNA: TGTGCCAGCTCACCAGCCGGGACAGGGGCCCGAGGGTCTACTGGAAACACCATATATTTT; CDR3: CASSPAGTGARGSTGNTIYF
D: -; size: -; J: TRBJ2-6; V: TRBV4-2; length: 16; DNA: TGTGCCAGCAGCCCCGCCTTAGTGGCTGGGGCCAACGTCCTGACTTTC; CDR3: CASSPALVAGANVLTF
D: TRBD2; size: -; J: TRBJ2-4; V: TRBV28; length: 19; DNA: TGTGCCAGCCACGGGACTAGCGGGAGGAGTGGGGTAGCCAAAAACATTCAGTACTTC; CDR3: CASHGTSGRSGVAKNIQYF
D: -; size: once; J: TRBJ2-7; V: TRBV5-1; length: 15; DNA: TGCGCCAGCAGCTTTTATGCTAGCCCCCCCTACGAGCAGTACTTC; CDR3: CASSFYASPPYEQYF
D: -; size: -; J: TRBJ2-1; V: TRBV15; length: 16; DNA: TGTGCCACCAGACGCGGGGGCGGGAGTCCCTACAATGAGCAGTTCTTC; CDR3: CATRRGGGSPYNEQFF
D: -; size: -; J: TRBJ2-1; V: TRBV10-1; length: 14; DNA: TGCGCCACCTTTAGCGAAAGCTCCTACAATGAGCAGTTCTTC; CDR3: CATFSESSYNEQFF
D: -; size: -; J: TRBJ1-5; V: TRBV5-8; length: 16; DNA: TGTGCCAGCAGCTTGGCCAATAGGGGCGACACGGGGCCCCAGCATTTT; CDR3: CASSLANRGDTGPQHF
D: TRBD1; size: once; J: TRBJ1-1; V: TRBV28; length: 14; DNA: TGTGCCAGCAGCCGGACAGGCCTGAACACTGAAGCTTTCTTT; CDR3: CASSRTGLNTEAFF
D: TRBD1; size: few; J: TRBJ1-2; V: TRBV27; length: 14; DNA: TGTGCCAGCAGAAAAGGACAGGAGGCCTATGGCTACACCTTC; CDR3: CASRKGQEAYGYTF
D: -; size: -; J: TRBJ1-1; V: TRBV4-3; length: 13; DNA: TGCGCCAGCAGCGGGGAACGTCGGGATGAAGCTTTCTTT; CDR3: CASSGERRDEAFF
D: -; size: -; J: TRBJ2-7; V: TRBV10-3; length: 12; DNA: TGTGCCATGACTAGGAGCTCCTACGAGCAGTACTTC; CDR3: CAMTRSSYEQYF
D: -; size: -; J: TRBJ2-1; V: TRBV9; length: 17; DNA: TGTGCCAGCAGCGCCCCCCCTACAGCGGGCCCCTACAATGAGCAGTTCTTC; CDR3: CASSAPPTAGPYNEQFF
D: TRBD1; size: -; J: TRBJ1-1; V: TRBV28; length: 16; DNA: TGTGCCAGCAGTTCCAGGACAGGGAAGGGTTCCACTGAAGCTTTCTTT; CDR3: CASSSRTGKGSTEAFF
D: TRBD1; size: once; J: TRBJ2-7; V: TRBV5-6; length: 14; DNA: TGTGCCAGCAGCTCGGGACAGGGAAACTACGAGCAGTACTTC; CDR3: CASSSGQGNYEQYF